A selection of T cell receptor beta chains follows, all from one sample in a study of T-cell reconstitution after alpha-beta-depleted transplantation in children. TCRdb reprocessed the PCR reads via MiXCR and lists one record per CDR3 protein. The sample includes around 87,000 distinct CDR3 sequences, roughly 8.8% of them seen just once. This specimen was PBMCs from the stem cell graft donor, taken from the stem cell graft. All receptors come from a human donor who donated a stem cell graft to a child with congenital amegakaryocytic thrombocytopenia. CDR3s include the opening cysteine and the closing phenylalanine or tryptophan. Each record gives: CDR3 protein, CDR3 DNA, clone size, J gene, V gene, D gene. D genes are given only for firm matches. Clone sizes are given selectively: once, few, many, or a class where the clone is expanded.

CDR3aa: CTASATGETGYTF
CDR3nt: TGCACAGCCTCAGCGACCGGGGAAACTGGCTACACCTTC
abundance: many
j_gene: TRBJ1-2
v_gene: TRBV20-1
d_gene: -

CDR3aa: CASSLGDQETQYF
CDR3nt: TGTGCCAGCAGCTTAGGGGACCAAGAGACCCAGTACTTC
abundance: many
j_gene: TRBJ2-5
v_gene: TRBV7-8
d_gene: -

CDR3aa: CASSRQGMIHEQYF
CDR3nt: TGTGCCAGCAGCCGACAGGGAATGATCCACGAGCAGTACTTC
abundance: many
j_gene: TRBJ2-7
v_gene: TRBV3-1
d_gene: TRBD1

CDR3aa: CASSSTVTGGTGNTIYF
CDR3nt: TGTGCCAGCAGCTCGACGGTAACAGGGGGAACTGGAAACACCATATATTTT
abundance: -
j_gene: TRBJ1-3
v_gene: TRBV11-1
d_gene: TRBD1

CDR3aa: CASSQPGLAVYNGQFF
CDR3nt: TGTGCCAGCAGCCAACCGGGACTAGCGGTGTACAATGGGCAGTTCTTC
abundance: -
j_gene: TRBJ2-1
v_gene: TRBV5-8
d_gene: TRBD2

CDR3aa: CASSHGGDGYTF
CDR3nt: TGTGCCAGCAGTCACGGGGGAGATGGCTACACCTTC
abundance: many
j_gene: TRBJ1-2
v_gene: TRBV12-3/TRBV12-4
d_gene: -

CDR3aa: CASSSGIDTDTQYF
CDR3nt: TGCGCCAGCAGCTCCGGCATCGACACAGATACGCAGTATTTT
abundance: many
j_gene: TRBJ2-3
v_gene: TRBV5-1
d_gene: -

CDR3aa: CASSLAGQTYEQYF
CDR3nt: TGTGCCAGCAGCTTAGCGGGACAGACCTACGAGCAGTACTTC
abundance: many
j_gene: TRBJ2-7
v_gene: TRBV7-9
d_gene: TRBD1

CDR3aa: CASGSYNEQFF
CDR3nt: TGTGCCAGCGGGTCCTACAATGAGCAGTTCTTC
abundance: many
j_gene: TRBJ2-1
v_gene: TRBV12-3/TRBV12-4
d_gene: -

CDR3aa: CAIRDPVNTEAFF
CDR3nt: TGTGCCATCAGAGACCCGGTGAACACTGAAGCTTTCTTT
abundance: many
j_gene: TRBJ1-1
v_gene: TRBV10-3
d_gene: -

CDR3aa: CSAAGLAGTYEQYF
CDR3nt: TGCAGTGCCGCCGGACTAGCGGGGACCTACGAGCAGTACTTC
abundance: many
j_gene: TRBJ2-7
v_gene: TRBV20-1
d_gene: TRBD2

CDR3aa: CASSFDSNYGYTF
CDR3nt: TGTGCCAGTAGTTTCGACTCTAACTATGGCTACACCTTC
abundance: many
j_gene: TRBJ1-2
v_gene: TRBV19
d_gene: -

CDR3aa: CASSSAGVNTEAFF
CDR3nt: TGCGCCAGCAGCTCGGCAGGGGTGAACACTGAAGCTTTCTTT
abundance: many
j_gene: TRBJ1-1
v_gene: TRBV5-1
d_gene: -

CDR3aa: CSVSPGMDTEAFF
CDR3nt: TGCAGCGTTTCCCCCGGAATGGACACTGAAGCTTTCTTT
abundance: many
j_gene: TRBJ1-1
v_gene: TRBV29-1
d_gene: -

CDR3aa: CSASWGGTDTQYF
CDR3nt: TGCAGTGCTAGCTGGGGGGGCACAGATACGCAGTATTTT
abundance: many
j_gene: TRBJ2-3
v_gene: TRBV20-1
d_gene: -

CDR3aa: CASSSVLAGGTYEQYF
CDR3nt: TGCGCCAGCAGCTCCGTCTTAGCGGGGGGAACCTACGAGCAGTACTTC
abundance: many
j_gene: TRBJ2-7
v_gene: TRBV5-1
d_gene: TRBD2

CDR3aa: CASSLTPPGGQGSSYEQYF
CDR3nt: TGTGCCAGCAGCTTGACCCCACCCGGGGGACAGGGGAGCTCCTACGAGCAGTACTTC
abundance: many
j_gene: TRBJ2-7
v_gene: TRBV5-4
d_gene: TRBD1

CDR3aa: CSASSRGEKLFF
CDR3nt: TGCAGCGCAAGTTCCCGTGGAGAAAAACTGTTTTTT
abundance: -
j_gene: TRBJ1-4
v_gene: TRBV20-1
d_gene: -

CDR3aa: CASSEADTGELFF
CDR3nt: TGTGCCAGCAGTGAAGCGGACACCGGGGAGCTGTTTTTT
abundance: many
j_gene: TRBJ2-2
v_gene: TRBV6-1
d_gene: -

CDR3aa: CASNSPGGGNSPLHF
CDR3nt: TGTGCCAGCAACTCACCCGGCGGGGGGAATTCACCCCTCCACTTT
abundance: few
j_gene: TRBJ1-6
v_gene: TRBV4-2
d_gene: -

CDR3aa: CASRDKDYEQYF
CDR3nt: TGCGCCAGCAGGGACAAGGATTACGAGCAGTACTTC
abundance: -
j_gene: TRBJ2-7
v_gene: TRBV10-2
d_gene: -

CDR3aa: CASRQASGGVYEQYF
CDR3nt: TGTGCCAGCAGACAAGCTAGCGGAGGGGTCTACGAGCAGTACTTC
abundance: many
j_gene: TRBJ2-7
v_gene: TRBV7-9
d_gene: TRBD2

CDR3aa: CASSLLPGGGGNEQFF
CDR3nt: TGTGCCAGCAGCCTCCTCCCCGGAGGGGGAGGCAATGAGCAGTTCTTC
abundance: many
j_gene: TRBJ2-1
v_gene: TRBV7-8
d_gene: -

CDR3aa: CASSLEKVGDTQYF
CDR3nt: TGCGCCAGCAGCTTGGAAAAGGTGGGAGATACGCAGTATTTT
abundance: many
j_gene: TRBJ2-3
v_gene: TRBV5-1
d_gene: -

CDR3aa: CASSQASGELFF
CDR3nt: TGTGCCAGCAGCCAAGCTTCCGGGGAGCTGTTTTTT
abundance: many
j_gene: TRBJ2-2
v_gene: TRBV3-1
d_gene: -

CDR3aa: CASGPHPNLFQETQYF
CDR3nt: TGTGCCAGCGGACCCCACCCCAACCTTTTCCAAGAGACCCAGTACTTC
abundance: -
j_gene: TRBJ2-5
v_gene: TRBV7-2
d_gene: -

CDR3aa: CATSRDWPRQGGSGEQFF
CDR3nt: TGTGCCACCAGCAGAGATTGGCCCCGACAGGGTGGGTCAGGTGAGCAGTTCTTC
abundance: many
j_gene: TRBJ2-1
v_gene: TRBV15
d_gene: TRBD1

CDR3aa: CASSPRTGSTDTQYF
CDR3nt: TGTGCCAGCAGTCCGCGGACAGGGAGCACAGATACGCAGTATTTT
abundance: many
j_gene: TRBJ2-3
v_gene: TRBV28
d_gene: TRBD1

CDR3aa: CASSAFGETQYF
CDR3nt: TGTGCCAGCAGCGCGTTTGGAGAGACCCAGTACTTC
abundance: many
j_gene: TRBJ2-5
v_gene: TRBV7-2
d_gene: -

CDR3aa: CSATEASYEQYF
CDR3nt: TGCAGTGCCACCGAAGCCTCCTACGAGCAGTACTTC
abundance: many
j_gene: TRBJ2-7
v_gene: TRBV20-1
d_gene: -

CDR3aa: CASSQSWNSYEQYF
CDR3nt: TGCGCCAGCAGCCAATCTTGGAATTCCTACGAGCAGTACTTC
abundance: many
j_gene: TRBJ2-7
v_gene: TRBV4-3
d_gene: -

CDR3aa: CSARGRDLNQPQHF
CDR3nt: TGCAGTGCTAGGGGAAGGGATCTCAATCAGCCCCAGCATTTT
abundance: many
j_gene: TRBJ1-5
v_gene: TRBV20-1
d_gene: -

CDR3aa: CASSPIGTSSGNTIYF
CDR3nt: TGTGCCAGCTCACCAATAGGGACCTCCTCTGGAAACACCATATATTTT
abundance: -
j_gene: TRBJ1-3
v_gene: TRBV18
d_gene: -

CDR3aa: CASSENNRGLKDTQYF
CDR3nt: TGTGCCAGCTCGGAAAATAACAGGGGGCTTAAAGATACGCAGTATTTT
abundance: many
j_gene: TRBJ2-3
v_gene: TRBV18
d_gene: TRBD1

CDR3aa: CASSTQRNLNEKLFF
CDR3nt: TGTGCCAGCAGTACCCAGAGGAATCTTAATGAAAAACTGTTTTTT
abundance: -
j_gene: TRBJ1-4
v_gene: TRBV28
d_gene: -

CDR3aa: CASSDVGREGTDTQYF
CDR3nt: TGTGCCAGCAGCGACGTTGGACGTGAGGGAACAGATACGCAGTATTTT
abundance: many
j_gene: TRBJ2-3
v_gene: TRBV3-1
d_gene: -

CDR3aa: CASSRPPGETEAFF
CDR3nt: TGCGCCAGCAGCCGCCCGCCAGGGGAAACTGAAGCTTTCTTT
abundance: many
j_gene: TRBJ1-1
v_gene: TRBV4-1
d_gene: -

CDR3aa: CAISDVGNEQFF
CDR3nt: TGTGCCATCAGTGATGTGGGCAATGAGCAGTTCTTC
abundance: many
j_gene: TRBJ2-1
v_gene: TRBV10-3
d_gene: -

CDR3aa: CASSPRSLNQPQHF
CDR3nt: TGTGCCAGCAGCCCCAGATCTCTTAATCAGCCCCAGCATTTT
abundance: few
j_gene: TRBJ1-5
v_gene: TRBV6-5
d_gene: -

CDR3aa: CASSLDPLVAKNIQYF
CDR3nt: TGTGCCAGCAGCTTGGACCCTCTCGTAGCCAAAAACATTCAGTACTTC
abundance: many
j_gene: TRBJ2-4
v_gene: TRBV5-4
d_gene: -

CDR3aa: CSARDTTYEQYF
CDR3nt: TGCAGCGCCCGGGACACAACCTACGAGCAGTACTTC
abundance: many
j_gene: TRBJ2-7
v_gene: TRBV29-1
d_gene: -

CDR3aa: CASSLDWVANSYEQYF
CDR3nt: TGTGCCAGCAGTTTAGATTGGGTAGCCAACTCCTACGAGCAGTACTTC
abundance: many
j_gene: TRBJ2-7
v_gene: TRBV12-3/TRBV12-4
d_gene: -

CDR3aa: CASSLVAGNQETQYF
CDR3nt: TGTGCCAGCAGCTTAGTCGCCGGGAACCAAGAGACCCAGTACTTC
abundance: -
j_gene: TRBJ2-5
v_gene: TRBV7-2
d_gene: -

CDR3aa: CASSYRTSGGGGTDTQYF
CDR3nt: TGTGCCAGCAGCTACCGGACTAGCGGGGGTGGGGGCACAGATACGCAGTATTTT
abundance: many
j_gene: TRBJ2-3
v_gene: TRBV11-1
d_gene: TRBD2

CDR3aa: CASRWGVTGELFF
CDR3nt: TGTGCCAGCAGATGGGGGGTTACCGGGGAGCTGTTTTTT
abundance: many
j_gene: TRBJ2-2
v_gene: TRBV27
d_gene: -

CDR3aa: CAAGDRGRTEAFF
CDR3nt: TGTGCCGCTGGGGACAGGGGGCGGACTGAAGCTTTCTTT
abundance: many
j_gene: TRBJ1-1
v_gene: TRBV24-1
d_gene: TRBD1

CDR3aa: CASSLTGGTGELFF
CDR3nt: TGCGCCAGCAGCCTAACAGGGGGCACCGGGGAGCTGTTTTTT
abundance: many
j_gene: TRBJ2-2
v_gene: TRBV5-1
d_gene: TRBD1

CDR3aa: CSASRGLAISTDTQYF
CDR3nt: TGCAGTGCTAGTAGGGGACTAGCGATAAGCACAGATACGCAGTATTTT
abundance: many
j_gene: TRBJ2-3
v_gene: TRBV20-1
d_gene: TRBD2

CDR3aa: CSARASTGQSPLHF
CDR3nt: TGCAGTGCTAGAGCGTCCACAGGGCAGTCACCCCTCCACTTT
abundance: -
j_gene: TRBJ1-6
v_gene: TRBV20-1
d_gene: -

CDR3aa: CASSHLEREQYF
CDR3nt: TGTGCCAGCAGCCATCTGGAGCGCGAGCAGTACTTC
abundance: many
j_gene: TRBJ2-7
v_gene: TRBV3-1
d_gene: -

CDR3aa: CSPGLAGNNEQFF
CDR3nt: TGCAGTCCTGGACTAGCGGGAAACAATGAGCAGTTCTTC
abundance: many
j_gene: TRBJ2-1
v_gene: TRBV20-1
d_gene: TRBD2

CDR3aa: CASSQYLMSEQYF
CDR3nt: TGTGCCAGCAGCCAATATTTAATGAGCGAGCAGTACTTC
abundance: many
j_gene: TRBJ2-7
v_gene: TRBV6-5
d_gene: -

CDR3aa: CASFPGGAAYEQYF
CDR3nt: TGCGCCAGCTTTCCTGGCGGGGCAGCCTACGAGCAGTACTTC
abundance: many
j_gene: TRBJ2-7
v_gene: TRBV5-1
d_gene: -

CDR3aa: CASSLSRVMNTEAFF
CDR3nt: TGTGCCAGCAGCTTATCCAGGGTGATGAACACTGAAGCTTTCTTT
abundance: many
j_gene: TRBJ1-1
v_gene: TRBV7-2
d_gene: -

CDR3aa: CSATTSATFYNEQFF
CDR3nt: TGCAGTGCTACGACCAGCGCTACCTTCTACAATGAGCAGTTCTTC
abundance: many
j_gene: TRBJ2-1
v_gene: TRBV20-1
d_gene: -